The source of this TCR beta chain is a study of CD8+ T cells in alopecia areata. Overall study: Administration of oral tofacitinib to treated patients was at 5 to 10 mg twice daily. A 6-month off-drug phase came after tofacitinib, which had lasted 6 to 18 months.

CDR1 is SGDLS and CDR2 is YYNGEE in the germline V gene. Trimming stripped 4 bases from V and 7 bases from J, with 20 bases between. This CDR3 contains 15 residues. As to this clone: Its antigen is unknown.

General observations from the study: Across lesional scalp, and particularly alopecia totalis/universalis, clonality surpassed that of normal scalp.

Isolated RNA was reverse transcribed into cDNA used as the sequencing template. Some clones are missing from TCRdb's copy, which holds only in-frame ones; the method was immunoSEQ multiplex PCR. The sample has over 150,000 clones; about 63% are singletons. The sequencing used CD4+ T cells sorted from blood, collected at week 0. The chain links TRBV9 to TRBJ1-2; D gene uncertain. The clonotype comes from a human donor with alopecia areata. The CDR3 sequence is CASSLRGGHSSGYTF. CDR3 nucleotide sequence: TGTGCCAGCAGCCTTCGTGGAGGTCATTCTTCTGGCTACACCTTC.